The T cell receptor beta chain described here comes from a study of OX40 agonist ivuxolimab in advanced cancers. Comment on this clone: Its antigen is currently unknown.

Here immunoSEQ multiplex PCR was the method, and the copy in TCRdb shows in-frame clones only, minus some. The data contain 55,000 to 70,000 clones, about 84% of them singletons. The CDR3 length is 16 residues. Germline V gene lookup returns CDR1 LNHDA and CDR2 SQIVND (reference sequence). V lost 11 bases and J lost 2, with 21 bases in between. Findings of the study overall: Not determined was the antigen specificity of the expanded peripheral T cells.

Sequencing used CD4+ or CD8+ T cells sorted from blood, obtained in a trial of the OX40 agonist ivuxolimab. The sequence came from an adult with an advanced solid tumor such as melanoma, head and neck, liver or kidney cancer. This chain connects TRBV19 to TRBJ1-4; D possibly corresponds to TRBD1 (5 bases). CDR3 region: CAANSIQGGTNEKLFF. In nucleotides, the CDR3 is TGTGCCGCAAATTCAATCCAGGGCGGGACTAATGAAAAACTGTTTTTT. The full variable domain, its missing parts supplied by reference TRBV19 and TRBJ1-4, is DGGITQSPKYLFRKEGQNVTLSCEQNLNHDAMYWYRQDPGQGLRLIYYSQIVNDFQKGDIAEGYSVSREKKESFPLTVTSAQKNPTAFYLCAANSIQGGTNEKLFFGSGTQLSVL.